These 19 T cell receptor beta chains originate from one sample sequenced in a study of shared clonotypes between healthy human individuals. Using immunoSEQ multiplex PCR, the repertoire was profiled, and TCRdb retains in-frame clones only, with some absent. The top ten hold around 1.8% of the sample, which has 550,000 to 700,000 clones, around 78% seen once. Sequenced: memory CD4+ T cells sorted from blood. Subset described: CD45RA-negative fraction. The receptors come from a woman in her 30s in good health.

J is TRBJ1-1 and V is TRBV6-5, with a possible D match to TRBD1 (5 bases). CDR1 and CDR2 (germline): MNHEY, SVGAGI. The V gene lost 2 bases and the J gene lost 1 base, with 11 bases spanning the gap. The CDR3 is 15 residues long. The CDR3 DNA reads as TGTGCCAGCAGTTACAGTTGGGGGTGGAACACTGAAGCTTTCTTT. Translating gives CASSYSWGWNTEAFF.

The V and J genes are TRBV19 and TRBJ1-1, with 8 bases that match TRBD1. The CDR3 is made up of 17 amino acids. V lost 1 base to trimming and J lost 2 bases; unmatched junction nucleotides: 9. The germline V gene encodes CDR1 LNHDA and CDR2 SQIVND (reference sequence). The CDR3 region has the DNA TGTGCCAGTAGTATAGCCCCGAAGACAGGGGTTAACACTGAAGCTTTCTTT. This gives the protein CASSIAPKTGVNTEAFF.

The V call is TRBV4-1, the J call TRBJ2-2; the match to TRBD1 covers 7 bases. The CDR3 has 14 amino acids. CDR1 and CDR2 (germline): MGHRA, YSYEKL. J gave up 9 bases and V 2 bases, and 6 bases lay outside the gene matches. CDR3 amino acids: CASSQPRQGWELFF. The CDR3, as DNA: TGCGCCAGCAGCCAACCTAGACAGGGCTGGGAGCTGTTTTTT.

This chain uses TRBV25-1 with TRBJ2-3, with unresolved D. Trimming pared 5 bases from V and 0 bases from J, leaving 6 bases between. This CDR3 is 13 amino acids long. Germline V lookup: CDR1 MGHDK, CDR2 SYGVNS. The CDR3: CASSTPSTDTQYF. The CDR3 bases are TGTGCCAGCAGTACGCCTAGCACAGATACGCAGTATTTT.

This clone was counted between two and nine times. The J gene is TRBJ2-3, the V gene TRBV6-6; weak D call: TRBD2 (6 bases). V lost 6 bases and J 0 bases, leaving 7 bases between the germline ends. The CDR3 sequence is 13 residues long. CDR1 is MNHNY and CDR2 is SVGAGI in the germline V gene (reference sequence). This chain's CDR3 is CASREGSTDTQYF. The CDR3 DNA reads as TGTGCCAGCAGGGAGGGTAGCACAGATACGCAGTATTTT.

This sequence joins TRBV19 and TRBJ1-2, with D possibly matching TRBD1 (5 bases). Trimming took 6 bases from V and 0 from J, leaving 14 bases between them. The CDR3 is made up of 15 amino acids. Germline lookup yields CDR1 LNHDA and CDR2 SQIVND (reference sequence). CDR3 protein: CASSLELGANYGYTF. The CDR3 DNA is TGTGCCAGTAGCCTAGAATTAGGGGCTAACTATGGCTACACCTTC.

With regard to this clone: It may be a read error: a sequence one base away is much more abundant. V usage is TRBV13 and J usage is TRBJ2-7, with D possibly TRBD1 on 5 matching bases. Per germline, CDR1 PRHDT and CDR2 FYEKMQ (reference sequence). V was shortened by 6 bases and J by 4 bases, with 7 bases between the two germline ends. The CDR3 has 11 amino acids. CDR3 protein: CASSAGYEQYF. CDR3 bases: TGTGCCAGCAGTGCAGGGTACGAGCAGTACTTC.

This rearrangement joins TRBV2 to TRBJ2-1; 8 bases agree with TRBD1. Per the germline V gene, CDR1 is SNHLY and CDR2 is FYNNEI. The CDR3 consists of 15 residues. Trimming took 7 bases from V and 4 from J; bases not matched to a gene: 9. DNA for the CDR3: TGTGCCAGCATTGAGGGTGGGACAGGTTACAATGAGCAGTTCTTC. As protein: CASIEGGTGYNEQFF.

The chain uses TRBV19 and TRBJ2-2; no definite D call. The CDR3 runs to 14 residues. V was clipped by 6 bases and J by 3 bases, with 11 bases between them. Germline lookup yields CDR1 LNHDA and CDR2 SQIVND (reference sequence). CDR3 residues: CASRAPWDTGELFF. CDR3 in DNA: TGTGCCAGTAGAGCTCCATGGGACACCGGGGAGCTGTTTTTT.

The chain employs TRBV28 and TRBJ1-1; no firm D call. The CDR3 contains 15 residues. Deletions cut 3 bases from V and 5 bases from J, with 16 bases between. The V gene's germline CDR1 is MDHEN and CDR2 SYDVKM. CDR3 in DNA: TGTGCCAGCAGTTTCCCGGAAGCATTCGGGACTGAAGCTTTCTTT. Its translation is CASSFPEAFGTEAFF.

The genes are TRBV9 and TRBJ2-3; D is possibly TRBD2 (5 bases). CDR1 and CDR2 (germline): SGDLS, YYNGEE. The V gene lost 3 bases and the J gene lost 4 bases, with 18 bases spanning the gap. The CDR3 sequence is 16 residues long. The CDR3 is CASSAPSSLRSDTQYF. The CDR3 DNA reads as TGTGCCAGCAGCGCCCCTAGCTCCCTCAGGTCAGATACGCAGTATTTT.

The CDR3 region is CASSYRPSGTGNEQFF. The CDR3 DNA follows: TGTGCCAGCAGTTATCGCCCTAGCGGCACTGGGAATGAGCAGTTCTTC. The J gene is TRBJ2-1, the V gene TRBV6-5; 7 nucleotides align to TRBD2. V gave up 3 bases and J gave up 7 bases; unmatched junction bases: 12. The CDR3 contains 16 residues. CDR1 and CDR2 from the germline V gene are MNHEY and SVGAGI.

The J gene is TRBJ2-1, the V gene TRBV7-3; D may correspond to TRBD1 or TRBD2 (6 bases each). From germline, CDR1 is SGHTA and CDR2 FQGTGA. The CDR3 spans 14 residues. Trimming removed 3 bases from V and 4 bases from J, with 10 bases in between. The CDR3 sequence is CASSFTGRYNEQFF. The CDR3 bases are TGTGCCAGCAGCTTTACAGGGAGGTACAATGAGCAGTTCTTC.

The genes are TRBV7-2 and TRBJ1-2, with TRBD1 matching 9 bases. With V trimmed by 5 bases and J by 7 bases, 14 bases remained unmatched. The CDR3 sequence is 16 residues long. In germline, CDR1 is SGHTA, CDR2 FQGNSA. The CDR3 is CASSLGVNRGLGGYTF. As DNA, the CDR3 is TGTGCCAGCAGCCTTGGGGTGAACAGGGGGCTGGGTGGCTACACCTTC.

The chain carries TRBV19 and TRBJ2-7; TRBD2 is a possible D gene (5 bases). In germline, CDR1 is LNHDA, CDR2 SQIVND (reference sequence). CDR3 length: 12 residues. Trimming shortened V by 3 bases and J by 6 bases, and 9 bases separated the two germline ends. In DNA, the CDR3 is TGTGCCAGTAGTATGGCGGGTCTCGAGCAGTACTTC. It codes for CASSMAGLEQYF.

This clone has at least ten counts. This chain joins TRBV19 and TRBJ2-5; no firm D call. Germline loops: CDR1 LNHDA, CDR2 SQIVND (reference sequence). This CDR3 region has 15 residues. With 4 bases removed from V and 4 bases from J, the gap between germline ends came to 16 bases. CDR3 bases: TGTGCCAGTAGTACGGGCGTGGGCCCGGGAGAGACCCAGTACTTC. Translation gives CASSTGVGPGETQYF.

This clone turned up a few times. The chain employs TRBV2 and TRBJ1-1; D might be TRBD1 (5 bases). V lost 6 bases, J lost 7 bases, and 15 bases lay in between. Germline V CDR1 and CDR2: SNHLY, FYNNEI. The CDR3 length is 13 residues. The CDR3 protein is CASRGPPEGEAFF. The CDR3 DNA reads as TGTGCCAGCAGGGGACCTCCAGAAGGTGAAGCTTTCTTT. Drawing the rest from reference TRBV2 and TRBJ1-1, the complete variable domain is EPEVTQTPSHQVTQMGQEVILRCVPISNHLYFYWYRQILGQKVEFLVSFYNNEISEKSEIFDDQFSVERPDGSNFTLKIRSTKLEDSAMYFCASRGPPEGEAFFGQGTRLTVV.

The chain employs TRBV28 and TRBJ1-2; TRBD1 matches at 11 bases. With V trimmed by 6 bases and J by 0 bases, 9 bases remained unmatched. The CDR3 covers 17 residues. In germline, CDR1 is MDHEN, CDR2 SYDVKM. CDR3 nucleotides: TGTGCCAGCAGGCGGGGGACAGGGGGTCTAGCTAACTATGGCTACACCTTC. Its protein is CASRRGTGGLANYGYTF.

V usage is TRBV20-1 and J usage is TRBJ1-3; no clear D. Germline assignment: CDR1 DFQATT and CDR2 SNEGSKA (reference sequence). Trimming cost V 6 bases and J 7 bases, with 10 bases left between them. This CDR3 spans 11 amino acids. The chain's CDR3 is CSASTRNTIYF. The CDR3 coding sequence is TGCAGTGCCAGTACGCGGAACACCATATATTTT.